This T cell receptor beta chain was sequenced for a study of T cell clonotyping in hematopoietic cell transplantation (dated by TCRdb to the early 2020s). For context, the study as a whole: In the study, some 140 blood samples were gathered from 35 consecutive transplant recipients and their related donors. Recruitment of patients ran from September 2015 to early 2017, and follow-up continued until late 2020 or until death.

Study-wide conclusions, independent of this receptor: The sample size was limited, and CD4 and CD8 repertoire contributions could not be separated because cells were not sorted. A decrease in recipient TCR diversity was observed after transplant, and a progressive increase in pathologically expanded clonotypes was seen from day 30 to day 180. Broader TCR repertoire diversity after transplant was predicted by Inverse Simpson Index values from donors and from recipients before transplant. Overlap with donor repertoires was found for only a small fraction of recipient repertoires, with over 95% found to appear de novo at the given depth.

The time point label for this specimen denotes: 180 days after allo-HCT. Blood from recipients was drawn about 28 days before transplant and again at days 30, 100 and 180 after transplant. Nuclei Lysis Solution was used to extract genomic DNA from fresh or cryopreserved unfractionated peripheral blood mononuclear cells. Its CDR3 holds 14 amino acids, cysteine through phenylalanine. This entry keeps only the CDR3 DNA: 42 bases, framed from base 1. Looking up the germline V gene yields CDR1 MNHNS and CDR2 SASEGT. V is trimmed back by 6 bases and J by 4 bases, and the junction contains 4 bases that no gene match accounts for. The immunoSEQ assay, a bias-controlled multiplex PCR using V- and J-specific primers, was used to amplify TCR beta CDR3 regions from genomic DNA. A second PCR step added a proprietary barcode and Illumina adapter sequences to the CDR3 amplicons. An Illumina MiSeq instrument was used to sequence the CDR3 libraries. In the paper's pipeline: Export and quality control were handled in immunoSEQ Analyzer 3.0, while downstream analyses relied on R Bioconductor and Immunarch. Only productive rearrangements in the normalized downsampled data set were used to calculate repertoire metrics. In the normalized cohort, a clonotype counted as pathologically expanded if the clonotype was larger than 5 templates. The Inverse Simpson Index was used to measure repertoire diversity. The non-normalized data set was used for CMV-specificity analyses so that all clonotypes could be captured. TCRdb obtained this table from immuneACCESS and retained in-frame rearrangements with V and J assigned. These tables miss some clones; where compared with another copy, unresolved V genes account for less than half of the shortfall, and the remainder is unexplained. V and J calls and clone size are those listed in that table; D and trimming were worked out from the DNA. The sample table shows more than 7,000 clones, and about 82% are seen once. The ten largest clones capture around 33% of the sample.

This clone was observed a few times. The antigen this receptor binds is unknown. The record has no base qualities; no much larger clone is one base away. The sequence links TRBV6-1 to TRBJ2-7; TRBD1 agrees with 12 junctional bases. This clonotype originated in a female patient younger than 45 who had an allogeneic stem cell transplant, so the T cells may come from the graft donor. Some clones in this sample may be carry-over from other donors' samples. The input for sequencing was PBMCs, taken 180 days after allogeneic stem cell transplant. The CDR3 has the sequence CASRGTGGLYEQYF. The DNA sequence is given as TGTGCCAGCAGAGGGACAGGGGGCTTATACGAGCAGTACTTC.